This T cell receptor (beta chain) was identified in a study of identical twins (dated by TCRdb to 2016 to 2017). Study-level background: The study deep-sequenced TCR alpha and beta repertoires from monozygotic twins, unrelated adults of various ages and cord blood to test whether fetal clonotypes persist. To rule out contamination, replicate twin experiments were performed at different times with different library preparation protocols. General conclusions and limits of the study: A weaker excess of twin sharing was found in beta out-of-frame sequences because the signal-to-noise ratio was lowered by fewer shared sequences. Abundant cord blood beta clonotypes carried fewer insertions; young adult naive repertoires showed a weaker similar trend, while memory repertoires showed none. In monozygotic twins, out-of-frame TCR alpha sharing was systematically underestimated by recombination models, although the models agreed with sharing between unrelated individuals. Compared with coincidental sharing between unrelated individuals, an excess of low generation-probability sequences was observed among out-of-frame TCR alpha sequences shared between twins. Because the same donors could not be followed over many years, conclusions were based on cross-sectional statistical analysis. Invariant T cells such as MAIT and iNKT could partly confound zero-insertion analyses, though diverse VJ usage argued against this for most clonotypes.

V trim: 0 bases; J trim: 0 bases; unmatched bases: 3. Per the germline V gene, MGHRA is the CDR1 and YSYEKL is the CDR2. The CDR3 runs 18 amino acids, cysteine and phenylalanine included. Kept here is only the CDR3 DNA, which spans 54 bases and is read in frame from base 1. Every donor was a healthy Caucasian. Three pairs of female monozygotic twins, all aged about 18 to 30 years, were included in the twin cohort. Positive isolation kits from Invitrogen were used to isolate the CD4+ and CD8+ T cell populations. Libraries were constructed by 5' RACE. Sequencing relied on an Illumina HiSeq 2000. Template switching introduced a universal primer binding site; the final cDNA contained a unique molecular identifier, enabling accurate counting of TCR cDNA molecules. First-strand cDNA for TCR alpha and beta chains was synthesized from specific primers in the conserved constant-segment region. To control for contamination, every cDNA library was double barcoded, receiving both a SMART-Mk sample barcode and Illumina barcodes. TruSeq adapter sequences, together with Illumina sample barcodes, were added in two successive PCR steps. The TCR alpha and beta cDNA libraries were sequenced on the Illumina HiSeq platform using custom primers. The original pipeline was this. MiGEC processed the raw reads to extract unique molecular identifiers, while MiXCR was used to determine the CDR3 positions. For each individual, recombination models were inferred using an EM algorithm with the repgenHMM and IGoR tools. Shared clonotype analysis was performed with the tcR package in R, normalizing sharing by the product of cloneset sizes. Out-of-frame nonproductive sequences were analyzed to study raw recombination free of thymic and clonal selection effects. TCRdb reprocessed the public reads (quality trimming at Q25 with fastp, clone calling with MiXCR) and kept in-frame beta chains. Each entry merges the rows of one CDR3 protein and shows their most common DNA and genes. TCRdb, rather than the study authors, made the V and J calls. Counted in this sample were a few hundred thousand distinct CDR3 sequences; about 24% of them appeared once. The top ten clonotypes cover around 3% of the sample.

About this clonotype itself: Its antigen specificity is not known. No much larger clonotype is one base removed from it; base qualities were not supplied.

This sample was also put to use in a study of T cells expressing NK-cell markers. As noted in the second study: Eight donors provided sorted CD3+CD56+NKG2C+, CD3+CD56+NKG2C- and CD3+CD56-NKG2C+ T-cell subsets, whose TCR beta-chain repertoires were profiled. Of the eight sequenced donors, seven were found to be HCMV-seropositive and one was found to be HCMV-seronegative. To restrict sorting to alphabetaTCR-expressing T cells, an anti-gammadeltaTCR antibody was added in several experiments. In 5 to 7 donors, the dominant CD3+CD56+NKG2C+ clonotypes ranked among the top 10 CD8+ clonotypes, making up 1.0-7.0% of CD8+ T cells. Those dominant clonotypes were again the most abundant among CD3+CD56-NKG2C+ cells in a handful of donors, at roughly 28.3-65%. Whether the expanded NKG2C-expressing T cell clones were specific for HCMV antigens was left unclear. Randomly selected healthy volunteers, three men and five women, were used as the eight sequenced donors. To determine HCMV serostatus, a commercial ELISA kit was used to detect HCMV-specific IgG in serum. Reads were demultiplexed and grouped by UMI with MIGEC, and clonotypes were assembled and quantified with MiTCR. To remove erroneous sequences, TCR cDNA sequences were retained only when supported by two or more reads. The tcR package was used for downstream repertoire analysis, and clonotypes were matched across fractions by CDR3 nucleotide sequence plus V segment. VDJmatch was used to annotate antigen specificity against VDJdb, with one amino acid substitution allowed in CDR3.

The sequence derives from a woman under 30 in good health. Material for sequencing was CD4+ T cells sorted from blood. Recombination joined TRBV4-1 with TRBJ2-2, and TRBD2 matches 11 of the central bases. The base sequence is TGCGCCAGCAGCCAAGAGTTAGCGGGAGGGACGAACACCGGGGAGCTGTTTTTT. It encodes CASSQELAGGTNTGELFF.